This paragraph covers one TCR beta chain sequence. Authors' processing steps: Counts of nucleated cells, estimated from reference gene primer amplification, were obtained. The repertoire was sequenced with immunoSEQ multiplex PCR; TCRdb's copy has only in-frame clones and lacks some. Clone size and the V and J calls come from that table; the DNA yielded D and trimming. The data hold a few thousand clones, with around 85% observed a single time. Trimming stripped 2 bases from V and 8 bases from J, with 10 bases between. The CDR3 runs to 13 residues. Germline CDR1 reads MNHEY; CDR2 reads SVGEGT. The source of the sample is a study of blood T cell repertoires in COVID-19. As for the study in general: COVID-19 samples, acute and convalescent, were from the United States, Italy and Spain. PBMCs, B-cell-depleted T cells, or T cells were the source of the cDNA or gDNA that made up the material.

The sequence came from a human donor in a cohort sampled during active COVID-19. The sample comprised peripheral blood. The V and J genes are TRBV6-2 or TRBV6-3 and TRBJ2-1; D may be TRBD1 (6 bases). Here the CDR3 DNA reads TGTGCCAGCAGTTACGGCCCAGGGGATGAGCAGTTCTTC. This gives the protein CASSYGPGDEQFF.